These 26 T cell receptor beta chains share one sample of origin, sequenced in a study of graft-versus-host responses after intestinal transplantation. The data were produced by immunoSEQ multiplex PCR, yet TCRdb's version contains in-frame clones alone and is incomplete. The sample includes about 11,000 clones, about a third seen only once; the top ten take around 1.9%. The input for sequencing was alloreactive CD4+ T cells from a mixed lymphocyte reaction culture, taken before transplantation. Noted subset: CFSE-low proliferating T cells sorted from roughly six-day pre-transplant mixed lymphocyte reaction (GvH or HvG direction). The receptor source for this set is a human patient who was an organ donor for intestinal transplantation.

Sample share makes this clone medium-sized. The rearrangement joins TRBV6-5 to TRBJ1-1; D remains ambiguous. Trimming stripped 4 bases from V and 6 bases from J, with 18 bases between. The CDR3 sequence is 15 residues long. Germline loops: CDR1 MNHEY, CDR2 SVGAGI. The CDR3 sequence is CASSLATPLRAEAFF. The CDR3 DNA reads TGTGCCAGCAGTTTGGCGACGCCTCTGAGGGCTGAAGCTTTCTTT.

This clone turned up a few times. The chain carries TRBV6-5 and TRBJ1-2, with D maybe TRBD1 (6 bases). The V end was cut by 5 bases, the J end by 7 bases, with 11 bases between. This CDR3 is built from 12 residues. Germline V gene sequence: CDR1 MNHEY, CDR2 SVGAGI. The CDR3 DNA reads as TGTGCCAGCAGTCTACAGGGCTCTGGCTACACCTTC. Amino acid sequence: CASSLQGSGYTF.

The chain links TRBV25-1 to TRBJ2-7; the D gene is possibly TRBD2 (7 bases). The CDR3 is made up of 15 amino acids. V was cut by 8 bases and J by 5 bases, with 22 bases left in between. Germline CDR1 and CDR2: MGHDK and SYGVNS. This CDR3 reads CASPKNSRGHHEQYF. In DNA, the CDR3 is TGTGCCAGCCCTAAAAACTCGCGGGGGCACCACGAGCAGTACTTC.

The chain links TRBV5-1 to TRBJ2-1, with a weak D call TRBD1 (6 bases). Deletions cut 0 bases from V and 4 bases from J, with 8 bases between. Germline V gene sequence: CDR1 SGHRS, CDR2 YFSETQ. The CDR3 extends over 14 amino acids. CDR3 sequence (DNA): TGCGCCAGCAGCTTGGGACAGGAGTACAATGAGCAGTTCTTC. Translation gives CASSLGQEYNEQFF.

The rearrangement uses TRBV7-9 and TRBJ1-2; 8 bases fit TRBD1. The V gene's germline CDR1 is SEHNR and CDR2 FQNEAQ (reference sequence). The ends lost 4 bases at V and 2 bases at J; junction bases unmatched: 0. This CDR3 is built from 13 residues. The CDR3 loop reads CASSWTGNYGYTF. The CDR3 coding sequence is TGTGCCAGCAGCTGGACAGGGAACTATGGCTACACCTTC.

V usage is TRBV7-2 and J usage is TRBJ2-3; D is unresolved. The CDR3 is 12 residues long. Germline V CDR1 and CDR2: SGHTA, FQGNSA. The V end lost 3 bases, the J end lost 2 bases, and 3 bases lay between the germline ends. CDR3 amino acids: CASSFSTDTQYF. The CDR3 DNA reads TGTGCCAGCAGCTTCTCCACAGATACGCAGTATTTT.

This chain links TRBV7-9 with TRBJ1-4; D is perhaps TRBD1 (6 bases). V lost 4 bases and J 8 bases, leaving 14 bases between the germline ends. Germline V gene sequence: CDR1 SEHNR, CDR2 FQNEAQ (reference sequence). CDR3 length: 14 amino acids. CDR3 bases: TGTGCCAGCAGCTCAGGGGTGGTTAAAGAAAAACTGTTTTTT. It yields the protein CASSSGVVKEKLFF.

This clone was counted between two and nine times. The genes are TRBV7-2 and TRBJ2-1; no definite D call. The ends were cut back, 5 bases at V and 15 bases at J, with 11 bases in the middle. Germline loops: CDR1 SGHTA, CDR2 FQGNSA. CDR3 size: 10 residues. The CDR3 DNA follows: TGTGCCAGCAGCCCCCGACGCGGGTTCTTC. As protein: CASSPRRGFF.

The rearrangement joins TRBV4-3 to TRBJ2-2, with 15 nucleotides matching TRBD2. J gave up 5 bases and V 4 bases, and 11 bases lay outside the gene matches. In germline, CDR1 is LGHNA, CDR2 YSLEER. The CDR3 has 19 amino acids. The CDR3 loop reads CASSPTGTSGGRGTGELFF. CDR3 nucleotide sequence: TGCGCCAGCAGCCCAACCGGGACTAGCGGGGGGCGAGGTACCGGGGAGCTGTTTTTT.

In nucleotides, the CDR3 is TGTGCCAGCAGCTTCAGGGGATGGGTGAACACTGAAGCTTTCTTT. Translating gives CASSFRGWVNTEAFF. This rearrangement joins TRBV7-9 to TRBJ1-1; TRBD1 might be the D (6 bases). Trimming removed 3 bases from V and 0 bases from J, with 11 bases in between. The CDR3 runs to 15 residues. Germline V CDR1 and CDR2: SEHNR, FQNEAQ (reference sequence).

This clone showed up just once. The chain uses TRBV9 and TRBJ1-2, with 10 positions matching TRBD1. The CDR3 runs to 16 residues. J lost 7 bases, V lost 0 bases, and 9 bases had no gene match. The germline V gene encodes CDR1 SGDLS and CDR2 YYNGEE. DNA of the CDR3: TGTGCCAGCAGCGTAGCTTTGGACAGGGGGACCGGTGGCTACACCTTC. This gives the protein CASSVALDRGTGGYTF. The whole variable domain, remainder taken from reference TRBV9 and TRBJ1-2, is DSGVTQTPKHLITATGQRVTLRCSPRSGDLSVYWYQQSLDQGLQFLIQYYNGEERAKGNILERFSAQQFPDLHSELNLSSLELGDSALYFCASSVALDRGTGGYTFGSGTRLTVV.

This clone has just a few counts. CDR3 sequence (DNA): TGTGCCAGCAGTCTTCATGGAAGGGACAGGGAGGGAGAAAAACTGTTTTTT. Translating it yields CASSLHGRDREGEKLFF. The chain links TRBV28 to TRBJ1-4; 9 bases line up with TRBD1. CDR3 length equals 17 residues. V shed 5 bases and J 8 bases; nucleotides not matched to a gene: 15. Germline CDR1 is MDHEN and CDR2 is SYDVKM.

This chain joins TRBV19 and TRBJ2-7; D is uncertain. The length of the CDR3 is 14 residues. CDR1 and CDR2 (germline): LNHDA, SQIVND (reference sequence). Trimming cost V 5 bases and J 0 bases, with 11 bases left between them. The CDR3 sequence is CASSFRLHSYEQYF. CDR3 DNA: TGTGCCAGTAGTTTCCGACTCCACTCCTACGAGCAGTACTTC.

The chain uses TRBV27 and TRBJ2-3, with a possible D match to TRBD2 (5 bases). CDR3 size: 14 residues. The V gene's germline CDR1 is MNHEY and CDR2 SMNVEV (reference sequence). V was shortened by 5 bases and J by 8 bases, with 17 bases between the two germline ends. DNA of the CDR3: TGTGCCAGCAGTCCTTCACTCGGGGTGGTTACGCAGTATTTT. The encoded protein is CASSPSLGVVTQYF.

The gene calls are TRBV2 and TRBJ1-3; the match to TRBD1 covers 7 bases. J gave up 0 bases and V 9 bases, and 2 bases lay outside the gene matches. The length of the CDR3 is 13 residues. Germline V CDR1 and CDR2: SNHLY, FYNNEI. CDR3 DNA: TGTGCCAGTGGACAGGCCTCTGGAAACACCATATATTTT. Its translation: CASGQASGNTIYF.

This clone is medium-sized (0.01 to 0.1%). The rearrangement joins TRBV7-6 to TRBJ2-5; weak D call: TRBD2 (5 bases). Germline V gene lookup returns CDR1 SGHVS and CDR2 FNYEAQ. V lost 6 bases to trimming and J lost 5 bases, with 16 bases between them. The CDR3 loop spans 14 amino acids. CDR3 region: CASSPFRGSETQYF. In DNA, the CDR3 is TGTGCCAGCAGTCCCTTTCGGGGTTCGGAGACCCAGTACTTC.

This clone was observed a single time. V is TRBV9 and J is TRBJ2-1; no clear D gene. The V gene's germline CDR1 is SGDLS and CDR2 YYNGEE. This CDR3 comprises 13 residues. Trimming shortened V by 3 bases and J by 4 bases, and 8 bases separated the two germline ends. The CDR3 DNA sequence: TGTGCCAGCAGCGCTAACCCTTACAATGAGCAGTTCTTC. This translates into CASSANPYNEQFF. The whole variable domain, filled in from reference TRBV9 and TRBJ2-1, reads DSGVTQTPKHLITATGQRVTLRCSPRSGDLSVYWYQQSLDQGLQFLIQYYNGEERAKGNILERFSAQQFPDLHSELNLSSLELGDSALYFCASSANPYNEQFFGPGTRLTVL.

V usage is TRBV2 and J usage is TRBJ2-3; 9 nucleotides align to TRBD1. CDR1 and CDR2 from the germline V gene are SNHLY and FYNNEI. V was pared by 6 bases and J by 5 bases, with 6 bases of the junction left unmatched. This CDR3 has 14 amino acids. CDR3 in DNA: TGTGCCAGCAGCGAGGACAGGGGTGGAGATACGCAGTATTTT. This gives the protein CASSEDRGGDTQYF.

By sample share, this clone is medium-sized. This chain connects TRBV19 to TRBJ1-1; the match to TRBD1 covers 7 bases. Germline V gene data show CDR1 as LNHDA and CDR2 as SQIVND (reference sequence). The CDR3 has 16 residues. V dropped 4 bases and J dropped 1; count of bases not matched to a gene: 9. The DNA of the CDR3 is TGTGCCAGTAGTACGCGTCAGGGGGGTAAGAACACTGAAGCTTTCTTT. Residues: CASSTRQGGKNTEAFF.

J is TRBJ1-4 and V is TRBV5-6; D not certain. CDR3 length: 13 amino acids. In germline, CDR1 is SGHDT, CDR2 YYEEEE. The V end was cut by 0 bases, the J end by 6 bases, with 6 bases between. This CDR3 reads CASSLEADEKLFF. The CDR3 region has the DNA TGTGCCAGCAGCTTGGAGGCGGATGAAAAACTGTTTTTT. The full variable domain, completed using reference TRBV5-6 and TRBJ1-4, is DAGVTQSPTHLIKTRGQQVTLRCSPKSGHDTVSWYQQALGQGPQFIFQYYEEEERQRGNFPDRFSGHQFPNYSSELNVNALLLGDSALYLCASSLEADEKLFFGSGTQLSVL.

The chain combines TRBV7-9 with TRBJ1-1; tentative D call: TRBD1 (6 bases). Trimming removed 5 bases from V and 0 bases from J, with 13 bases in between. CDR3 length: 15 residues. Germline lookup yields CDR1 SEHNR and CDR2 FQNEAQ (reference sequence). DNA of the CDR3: TGTGCCAGCAGCCCCGGGGGGGCCATGAACACTGAAGCTTTCTTT. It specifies CASSPGGAMNTEAFF.

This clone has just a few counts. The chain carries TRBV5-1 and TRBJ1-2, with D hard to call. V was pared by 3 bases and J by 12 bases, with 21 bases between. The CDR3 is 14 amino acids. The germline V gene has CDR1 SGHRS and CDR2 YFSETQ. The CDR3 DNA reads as TGCGCCAGCAGCTCGATGGGGAGGTCAAGGATCCACACCTTC. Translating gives CASSSMGRSRIHTF.

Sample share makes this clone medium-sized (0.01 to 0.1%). The CDR3 here is CASSSRQGSQPQHF. The DNA for the CDR3 is TGTGCCAGCAGCTCCCGACAGGGCTCTCAGCCCCAGCATTTT. The chain carries TRBV7-2 and TRBJ1-5, with 7 bases fitting TRBD1. CDR3 size: 14 residues. Germline values: CDR1 SGHTA, CDR2 FQGNSA. Germline trimming cut 4 bases from V and 6 bases from J; bases unmatched to any gene: 6.

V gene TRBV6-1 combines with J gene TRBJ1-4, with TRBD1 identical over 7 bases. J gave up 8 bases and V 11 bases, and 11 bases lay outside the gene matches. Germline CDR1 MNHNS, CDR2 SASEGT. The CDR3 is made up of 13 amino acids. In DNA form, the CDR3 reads TGTGCCGCTGGACAGGTTTTAGGGGAAAAACTGTTTTTT. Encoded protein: CAAGQVLGEKLFF.

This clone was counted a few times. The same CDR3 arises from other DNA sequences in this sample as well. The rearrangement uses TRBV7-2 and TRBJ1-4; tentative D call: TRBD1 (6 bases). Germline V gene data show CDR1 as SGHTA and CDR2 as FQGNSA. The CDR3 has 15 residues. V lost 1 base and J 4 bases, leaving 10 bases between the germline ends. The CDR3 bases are TGTGCCAGCAGCTTAGGTACAGGGTTTAATGAAAAACTGTTTTTT. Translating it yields CASSLGTGFNEKLFF.

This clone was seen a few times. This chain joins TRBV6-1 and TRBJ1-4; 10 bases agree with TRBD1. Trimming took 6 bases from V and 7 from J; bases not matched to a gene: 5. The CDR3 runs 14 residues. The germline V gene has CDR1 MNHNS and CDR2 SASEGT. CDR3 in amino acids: CASRDRDRGEKLFF. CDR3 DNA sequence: TGTGCCAGCAGAGACCGGGACAGGGGTGAAAAACTGTTTTTT.